The T cell receptor (beta chain) under discussion was sequenced for a study of shared clonotypes between healthy human individuals. Some clones are missing from TCRdb's copy, which holds only in-frame ones; the method was immunoSEQ multiplex PCR. The table records roughly 2 million clones, around 96% of them present only once. With 2 bases removed from V and 0 bases from J, the gap between germline ends came to 4 bases. The CDR3 totals 13 residues. CDR1 and CDR2 from the germline V gene are SEHNR and FQNEAQ (reference sequence). This clone turned up a few times. CD8 cells regarded as naive lacked CD45RO, were positively chosen for CCR7, and omitted terminally differentiated effector memory CD45RA+ cells.

This rearrangement joins TRBV7-9 to TRBJ1-2; D unclear. This clonotype was sampled from a man aged 18 to 30 in good health. Material: naive CD8+ T cells sorted from blood. The CDR3 loop reads CASSLPANYGYTF. The DNA of the CDR3 is TGTGCCAGCAGCTTACCAGCTAACTATGGCTACACCTTC.